Detailed here is one TCR beta chain. The sample belongs to a study of blood T cell repertoires in COVID-19. Study details: Acute-phase and convalescent COVID-19 samples originated in the United States, Italy and Spain. PBMCs, B-cell-depleted T cells, or T cells provided the cDNA or gDNA that made up the material.

Some clones are missing from TCRdb's copy, which holds only in-frame ones; the method was immunoSEQ multiplex PCR. Altogether 98,000 or so clones are present, 88% being singletons, with the ten largest covering approximately 2.5%. Germline values: CDR1 SGHNT, CDR2 YYREEE (reference sequence). The ends were cut back, 2 bases at V and 0 bases at J, with 11 bases in the middle. CDR3 length equals 15 residues. Sequencing was done on a sample of peripheral blood. The sequence derives from a human donor in a cohort sampled during active COVID-19. This rearrangement joins TRBV5-4 to TRBJ1-1; D is ambiguous. CDR3 residues: CASSFSSNMNTEAFF. The CDR3, as DNA: TGTGCCAGCAGCTTCTCCAGTAACATGAACACTGAAGCTTTCTTT.